This note documents a single T cell receptor beta chain sequence. Its target is not known. The data stem from a study of cytomegalovirus exposure and HLA in healthy donors. Study findings and constraints: In a later analysis, TCR beta V- and J-gene trimming was associated with a missense DCLRE1C variant.

Among the donors, all were healthy bone marrow donors. PCR used 60 Vbeta primers and 13 Jbeta primers. TCRdb's table, derived via immunoSEQ multiplex PCR, lists solely in-frame clones and lacks some. Of around 76,000 clones listed, about four fifths were seen once; the top ten hold roughly 9%. This TCR derives from a woman between 40 and 55 years old in good health and CMV-seropositive. The sequenced sample was PBMCs.

The CDR3 DNA reads as TGTGCCAGTAGGGTAGACAGCACGAACACCGGGGAGCTGTTTTTT. The encoded protein is CASRVDSTNTGELFF. The chain has TRBV19 and TRBJ2-2, with D possibly TRBD1 on 5 matching bases. Germline V gene data show CDR1 as LNHDA and CDR2 as SQIVND (reference sequence). CDR3 length equals 15 residues. V was pared by 6 bases and J by 0 bases, with 11 bases between.